These 23 T cell receptor beta chains were all obtained from the same sample, sequenced in a study of human T cells and chemical hapten exposure. Individual cDNA molecules in this library carried unique molecular identifiers. TCRdb reprocessed the reads via MiXCR and lists one record per CDR3 protein. The sample includes 2,300 or so distinct CDR3 sequences, around 59% of them seen just once. Treatment indicated: therapeutic diphenylcyclopropenone sensitization with weekly scalp DPC. The starting material was whole blood, obtained before DPC sensitization or 2, 6, or about 24 weeks after (not recorded which). These receptors were obtained from an adult with alopecia areata. Some clones in this sample may be carry-over from other donors' samples. This table probably holds off-target reads from a library built for another chain.

CDR3 sequence (DNA): TGTGCCAGCAGCCGGGGATGGTCCAGCGGGAGGACAGATACGCAGTATTTT. Amino acid sequence: CASSRGWSSGRTDTQYF. The rearrangement links TRBV6-1 to TRBJ2-3, with 9 bases fitting TRBD2. Germline CDR1 is MNHNS and CDR2 is SASEGT. CDR3 length: 17 residues. The V gene end was trimmed by 6 bases and the J gene end by 3 bases; junction bases not matched to a gene: 13.

The sample holds a few counts of this clonotype. The chain combines TRBV20-1 with TRBJ2-7, with D perhaps being TRBD1 or TRBD2 (5 bases each). The germline V and J ends were trimmed by 2 bases and 6 bases, with 17 bases remaining between them. Germline CDR1 reads DFQATT; CDR2 reads SNEGSKA (reference sequence). CDR3 length: 14 residues. The CDR3 region is CSARSPLGETEQYF. The CDR3 bases are TGCAGTGCTAGAAGCCCGTTAGGGGAGACCGAGCAGTACTTC.

The rearrangement uses TRBV29-1 and TRBJ2-7; perhaps D is TRBD1 or TRBD2 (5 bases each). Deletions cut 4 bases from V and 0 bases from J, with 10 bases between. The CDR3 length is 13 residues. The germline CDR1 and CDR2 sequences are SQVTM and ANQGSEA. This CDR3 reads CSVGEGPSYEQYF. CDR3 in DNA: TGCAGCGTTGGAGAGGGGCCCTCCTACGAGCAGTACTTC.

This chain connects TRBV29-1 to TRBJ2-3; weak D call: TRBD2 (6 bases). Germline V gene sequence: CDR1 SQVTM, CDR2 ANQGSEA. This CDR3 comprises 12 residues. V gave up 5 bases and J gave up 5 bases, with 11 bases separating them. For the CDR3, the DNA is TGCAGCGTTTTAGCGGTAGGAGATACGCAGTATTTT. This gives the protein CSVLAVGDTQYF.

The chain employs TRBV14 and TRBJ2-3, with D possibly matching TRBD1 (5 bases). The CDR3 extends over 15 amino acids. Germline CDR1 reads SGHDN; CDR2 reads FVKESK. Trimming removed 0 bases from V and 6 bases from J, with 13 bases in between. CDR3 sequence: CASSQETVLRDTQYF. Written as DNA, the CDR3 is TGTGCCAGCAGCCAAGAGACAGTCCTTCGGGATACGCAGTATTTT. Full variable domain (rest looked up from reference TRBV14 and TRBJ2-3): EAGVTQFPSHSVIEKGQTVTLRCDPISGHDNLYWYRRVMGKEIKFLLHFVKESKQDESGMPNNRFLAERTGGTYSTLKVQPAELEDSGVYFCASSQETVLRDTQYFGPGTRLTVL.

The chain carries TRBV5-1 and TRBJ2-7; tentative D call: TRBD2 (5 bases). Germline CDR1 reads SGHRS; CDR2 reads YFSETQ. Trimming left V 3 bases short and J 5 bases short, with 18 bases between. The CDR3 spans 15 residues. In DNA form, the CDR3 reads TGCGCCAGCAGCTCGACGTCCGGGATCCACAACGAGCAGTACTTC. It specifies CASSSTSGIHNEQYF.

J is TRBJ2-3 and V is TRBV5-1; D is ambiguous. The V gene's germline CDR1 is SGHRS and CDR2 YFSETQ. V lost 0 bases, J lost 0 bases, and 8 bases lay in between. The CDR3 contains 15 residues. In nucleotides, the CDR3 is TGCGCCAGCAGCTTGGACGCTGTGAGCACAGATACGCAGTATTTT. It translates to CASSLDAVSTDTQYF.

In DNA, the CDR3 is TGTGCCAGCTCGCCGGGACAGGGGCGGGGTGAGCAGTTCTTC. It translates to CASSPGQGRGEQFF. The gene calls are TRBV18 and TRBJ2-1; 10 bases line up with TRBD1. CDR1 KGHSH and CDR2 LQKENI come from the germline V gene. CDR3 length: 14 amino acids. Losses at the gene ends were 6 bases for V and 9 bases for J; bases not matched to a gene: 8.

The rearrangement uses TRBV29-1 and TRBJ1-1; 11 bases are shared with TRBD1. Looked up from germline, CDR1 is SQVTM and CDR2 is ANQGSEA. V was clipped by 4 bases and J by 0 bases; unmatched bases: 10. The CDR3 sequence is 17 residues long. The CDR3 DNA reads as TGCAGCGTTGTTTTCCCGGGACAGGGGGTCTTGAACACTGAAGCTTTCTTT. Protein: CSVVFPGQGVLNTEAFF.

The chain joins TRBV5-4 to TRBJ2-3, with a weak D call TRBD2 (5 bases). CDR3 length: 15 amino acids. Trimming took 4 bases from V and 5 from J, leaving 17 bases between them. The germline gives CDR1 SGHNT, CDR2 YYREEE (reference sequence). Written as DNA, the CDR3 is TGTGCCAGCAGCCGAGCCGGACCCGGGGAAGATACGCAGTATTTT. It is translated as CASSRAGPGEDTQYF.

The chain couples TRBV20-1 to TRBJ2-7, with D unclear. The CDR3 consists of 13 residues. Trimming shortened V by 1 base and J by 1 base, and 8 bases separated the two germline ends. Germline values: CDR1 DFQATT, CDR2 SNEGSKA (reference sequence). The CDR3: CSARAPHSYEQYF. In nucleotides, the CDR3 is TGCAGTGCTAGAGCCCCGCATTCCTACGAGCAGTACTTC.

This clonotype occurred a few times. The V and J genes are TRBV10-3 and TRBJ2-4, with D possibly being TRBD1 (6 bases). V lost 0 bases and J 3 bases, leaving 12 bases between the germline ends. Germline assignment: CDR1 ENHRY and CDR2 SYGVKD. The CDR3 is 16 amino acids. CDR3 region: CAISESRLGGKNIQYF. In DNA, the CDR3 is TGTGCCATCAGTGAGTCCCGCTTAGGGGGCAAAAACATTCAGTACTTC.

This clonotype showed up just a few times. V usage is TRBV11-2 and J usage is TRBJ2-7; TRBD1 matches 8 bases. CDR1 SGHAT and CDR2 FQNNGV come from the germline V gene. The CDR3 covers 14 residues. V trimming: 5 bases; J trimming: 3 bases; junction bases outside the gene matches: 6. CDR3 bases: TGTGCCAGCAGCCTGGGACAGGTGGTCTACGAGCAGTACTTC. It yields the protein CASSLGQVVYEQYF.

The chain combines TRBV7-8 with TRBJ1-1; 7 bases fit TRBD1. From germline, CDR1 is SGHVS and CDR2 FQNEAQ. The J segment lost 0 bases and the V segment lost 5 bases, leaving 12 bases of the junction unmatched. The CDR3 consists of 17 residues. CDR3 loop: CASSLATGRTLNTEAFF. CDR3 DNA sequence: TGTGCCAGCAGCCTCGCGACAGGGAGAACCCTGAACACTGAAGCTTTCTTT.

This clonotype occurred once. This chain links TRBV29-1 with TRBJ2-5; D is perhaps TRBD2 (5 bases). Germline CDR1 reads SQVTM; CDR2 reads ANQGSEA. V was pared by 0 bases and J by 9 bases, with 11 bases between. The CDR3 loop spans 12 amino acids. CDR3 protein: CSVEEGRASQYF. Here the CDR3 DNA reads TGCAGCGTTGAAGAAGGGCGGGCCTCCCAGTACTTC.

The chain joins TRBV20-1 to TRBJ2-1, with a possible D match to TRBD2 (5 bases). This CDR3 has 13 amino acids. V gave up 3 bases and J gave up 5 bases, with 11 bases separating them. Germline CDR1 is DFQATT and CDR2 is SNEGSKA (reference sequence). The chain's CDR3 is CSARWETHNEQFF. CDR3 in DNA: TGCAGTGCTAGGTGGGAGACCCACAATGAGCAGTTCTTC.

This chain links TRBV3-1 with TRBJ2-5; D not resolved. Trimming stripped 0 bases from V and 5 bases from J, with 13 bases between. Germline CDR1 reads LGHDT; CDR2 reads YNNKEL (reference sequence). The CDR3 contains 15 residues. In DNA, the CDR3 is TGTGCCAGCAGCCAAGACGCGGTCCGTATGGAGACCCAGTACTTC. This gives the protein CASSQDAVRMETQYF.

In this sample, this clonotype turned up a few times. The genes are TRBV7-9 and TRBJ2-5; TRBD1 aligns across 8 bases. Germline V CDR1 and CDR2: SEHNR, FQNEAQ (reference sequence). This CDR3 region has 15 residues. Unmatched junction bases numbered 2, after V lost 0 bases and J lost 2 bases. CDR3 region: CASSLAGTGQETQYF. The CDR3 nucleotides are TGTGCCAGCAGCTTAGCCGGGACAGGACAAGAGACCCAGTACTTC.

CDR3 loop: CSVGLAGVVRELFF. The CDR3 DNA is TGCAGCGTAGGACTAGCGGGAGTAGTTCGGGAGCTGTTTTTT. The genes are TRBV29-1 and TRBJ2-2, with 13 bases lining up with TRBD2. V trimming: 6 bases; J trimming: 9 bases; junction bases outside the gene matches: 7. CDR1 SQVTM and CDR2 ANQGSEA come from the germline V gene. The CDR3 runs 14 residues.

This clonotype was seen only a few times. The chain uses TRBV11-2 and TRBJ2-3; TRBD2 matches 13 bases. V dropped 7 bases and J dropped 3; count of bases not matched to a gene: 7. The germline V gene has CDR1 SGHAT and CDR2 FQNNGV. CDR3 length: 16 residues. The CDR3 DNA reads TGTGCCAGCACACTAGCGGGAGGGATTTCGACAGATACGCAGTATTTT. Translated: CASTLAGGISTDTQYF.

CDR3: CASSQLNTEAFF. DNA for the CDR3: TGTGCCAGCAGCCAACTAAACACTGAAGCTTTCTTT. The chain recombines TRBV3-1 with TRBJ1-1; D unclear. Trimming took off 2 bases at V and 2 bases at J, with 3 bases between the two ends. This CDR3 is 12 amino acids long. CDR1 and CDR2 from the germline V gene are LGHDT and YNNKEL (reference sequence). Variable domain in full (rest from reference TRBV3-1 and TRBJ1-1): DTAVSQTPKYLVTQMGNDKSIKCEQNLGHDTMYWYKQDSKKFLKIMFSYNNKELIINETVPNRFSPKSPDKAHLNLHINSLELGDSAVYFCASSQLNTEAFFGQGTRLTVV.

This clonotype has more than one count but fewer than ten. The chain uses TRBV24-1 and TRBJ2-1, with D tentatively TRBD1 (5 bases). The CDR3 runs 14 residues. CDR1 is KGHDR, CDR2 SFDVKD, per germline. The V and J ends lost 6 bases and 5 bases respectively, with 13 bases between them. This CDR3 is CATSSVGPHNEQFF. CDR3 DNA sequence: TGTGCCACCAGTTCAGTGGGGCCCCACAATGAGCAGTTCTTC.

The chain recombines TRBV29-1 with TRBJ1-1; D call uncertain. Germline CDR1 SQVTM, CDR2 ANQGSEA. Between the trimmed V and J ends, which lost 4 bases and 5 bases, there was a span of 8 bases. The CDR3 contains 11 residues. The CDR3 loop is CSVVGRTEAFF. The CDR3 DNA follows: TGCAGCGTTGTAGGGAGGACTGAAGCTTTCTTT.